One sample yielded the 10 T cell receptor beta chains listed below, sequenced in a study of beta chain features in type 1 diabetes. Whole-study results and caveats: All four CD4+ subsets from Type 1 diabetes patients carried moderately but significantly shorter TCRB CDR3s.

The investigators reverse transcribed all of the isolated RNA, so they sequenced expressed TCRB transcripts. Repertoires were generated with immunoSEQ multiplex PCR, while TCRdb's copy carries only in-frame clones and drops some. This table has more than 300,000 clones, 9.6% appearing once. No antigen has been identified for these receptors. The sequenced sample was central memory CD4+ T cells from blood. The source is a man younger than 45 with type 1 diabetes.

The CDR3 DNA reads as TGTGCCAGCCAGGAAGCGGGGAACACAGATACGCAGTATTTT. Translating it yields CASQEAGNTDTQYF. The chain combines TRBV5-6 with TRBJ2-3, with 7 bases that match TRBD2. Looked up from germline, CDR1 is SGHDT and CDR2 is YYEEEE. The CDR3 contains 14 residues. The V gene end was trimmed by 7 bases and the J gene end by 2 bases; junction bases not matched to a gene: 7.

This clone has a handful of counts. J is TRBJ1-2 and V is TRBV27; possibly TRBD1 for D (5 bases). Germline values: CDR1 MNHEY, CDR2 SMNVEV (reference sequence). The CDR3 is 13 residues long. V was clipped by 3 bases and J by 2 bases, with 7 bases between them. The CDR3 DNA sequence: TGTGCCAGCAGTTTGACAGCGAACTATGGCTACACCTTC. Translating gives CASSLTANYGYTF.

The chain has TRBV7-3 and TRBJ2-3; no clear D. This CDR3 region has 16 residues. CDR1 SGHTA and CDR2 FQGTGA come from the germline V gene. V dropped 5 bases and J dropped 0 bases, with 15 bases sitting between them. CDR3: CASSLNQPGSTDTQYF. The CDR3 DNA follows: TGTGCCAGCAGCCTAAATCAGCCCGGTAGCACAGATACGCAGTATTTT.

About this clone itself: Other DNA sequences in the sample encode the same CDR3. V and J are TRBV7-2 and TRBJ1-1, with TRBD1 matching over 7 bases. Germline lookup yields CDR1 SGHTA and CDR2 FQGNSA. The CDR3 sequence is 13 residues long. Germline trimming cut 3 bases from V and 7 bases from J; bases unmatched to any gene: 5. The CDR3 is CASSLAGTVEAFF. CDR3 nucleotides: TGTGCCAGCAGCTTGGCCGGGACAGTTGAAGCTTTCTTT.

This chain connects TRBV11-3 to TRBJ1-2; D perhaps matches TRBD1 (5 bases). V was pared by 5 bases and J by 4 bases, with 11 bases between. The CDR3 length is 13 residues. Looked up from germline, CDR1 is SGHNT and CDR2 is YENEEA. The CDR3 reads CASSADGGYGYTF. The CDR3 region has the DNA TGTGCCAGCAGCGCCGACGGGGGCTATGGCTACACCTTC.

This clone was recorded a few times. This sequence joins TRBV2 and TRBJ2-2; D not certain. Germline CDR1 is SNHLY and CDR2 is FYNNEI. The CDR3 runs to 14 residues. V lost 2 bases and J lost 10, with 14 bases in between. CDR3: CASSETEANMELFF. In DNA form, the CDR3 reads TGTGCCAGCAGTGAAACGGAAGCCAATATGGAGCTGTTTTTT.

This clone was detected only a few times. The chain has TRBV7-9 and TRBJ1-6; D not certain. In germline, CDR1 is SEHNR, CDR2 FQNEAQ (reference sequence). The ends were cut back, 5 bases at V and 0 bases at J, with 8 bases in the middle. The CDR3 loop spans 15 amino acids. Written as DNA, the CDR3 is TGTGCCAGCAGCCCCGGTGTCTCCTATAATTCACCCCTCCACTTT. Encoded protein: CASSPGVSYNSPLHF.

V is TRBV4-1 and J is TRBJ2-1; 7 bases align to TRBD1. This CDR3 contains 14 residues. V was clipped by 1 base and J by 9 bases; unmatched bases: 6. The V gene's germline CDR1 is MGHRA and CDR2 YSYEKL. The CDR3 DNA is TGCGCCAGCAGCCAAGGACAGGGTCCTCTTGAGCAGTTCTTC. Translating it yields CASSQGQGPLEQFF.

The rearrangement uses TRBV9 and TRBJ2-5; a weak D match, TRBD2 (6 bases). The germline CDR1 and CDR2 sequences are SGDLS and YYNGEE. CDR3 size: 14 residues. Trimming stripped 5 bases from V and 0 bases from J, with 11 bases between. For the CDR3, the DNA is TGTGCCAGCAGTGAACAGCGGGACCAAGAGACCCAGTACTTC. Its translation: CASSEQRDQETQYF.

This clone has a handful of counts. V gene TRBV5-6 combines with J gene TRBJ1-2; maybe TRBD1 (6 bases). Trimming removed 4 bases from V and 8 bases from J, with 12 bases in between. CDR1 is SGHDT and CDR2 is YYEEEE in the germline V gene. CDR3 length: 12 residues. CDR3 sequence: CASSPGVYGYTF. The CDR3 nucleotides are TGTGCCAGCAGCCCAGGGGTATACGGCTACACCTTC.